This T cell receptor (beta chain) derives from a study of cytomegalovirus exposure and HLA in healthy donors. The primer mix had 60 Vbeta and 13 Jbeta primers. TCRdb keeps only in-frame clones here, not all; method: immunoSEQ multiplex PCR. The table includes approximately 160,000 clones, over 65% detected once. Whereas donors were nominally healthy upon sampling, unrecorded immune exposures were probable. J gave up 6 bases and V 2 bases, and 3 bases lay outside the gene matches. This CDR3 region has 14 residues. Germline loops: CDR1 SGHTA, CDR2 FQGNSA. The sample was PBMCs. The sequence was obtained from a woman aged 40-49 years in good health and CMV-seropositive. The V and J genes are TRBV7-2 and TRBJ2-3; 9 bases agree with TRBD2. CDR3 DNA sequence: TGTGCCAGCAGCTTACAGCGGGGGGCCGATACGCAGTATTTT. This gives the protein CASSLQRGADTQYF.